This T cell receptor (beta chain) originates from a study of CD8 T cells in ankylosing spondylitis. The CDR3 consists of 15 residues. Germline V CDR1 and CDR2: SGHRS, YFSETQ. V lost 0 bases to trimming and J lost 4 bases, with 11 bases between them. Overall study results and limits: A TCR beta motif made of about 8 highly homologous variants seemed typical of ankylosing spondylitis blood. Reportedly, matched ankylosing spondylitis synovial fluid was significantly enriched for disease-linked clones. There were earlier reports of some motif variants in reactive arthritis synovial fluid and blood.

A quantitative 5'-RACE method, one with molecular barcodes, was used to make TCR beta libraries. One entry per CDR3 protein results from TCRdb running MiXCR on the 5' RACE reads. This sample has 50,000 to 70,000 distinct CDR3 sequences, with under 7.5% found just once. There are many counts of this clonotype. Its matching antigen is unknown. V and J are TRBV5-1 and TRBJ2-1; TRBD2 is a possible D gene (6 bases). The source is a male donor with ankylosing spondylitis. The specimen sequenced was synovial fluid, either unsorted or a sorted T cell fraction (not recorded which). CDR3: CASSLDGGNYNEQFF. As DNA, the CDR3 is TGCGCCAGCAGCTTGGATGGCGGGAATTACAATGAGCAGTTCTTC. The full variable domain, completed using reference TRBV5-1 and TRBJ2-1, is KAGVTQTPRYLIKTRGQQVTLSCSPISGHRSVSWYQQTPGQGLQFLFEYFSETQRNKGNFPGRFSGRQFSNSRSEMNVSTLELGDSALYLCASSLDGGNYNEQFFGPGTRLTVL.